This T cell receptor (beta chain) appears in the sequencing data of a study of shared clonotypes between healthy human individuals. Sorted-subset replicate PCR reactions contained approximately 190 ng DNA, corresponding to some 28,000 T cell genomes. In the study's own analysis: ImmunoSEQ yielded junction-only sequences lacking quality scores, so filtering differed. Profiling relied on immunoSEQ multiplex PCR, and the TCRdb table lists in-frame clones only, not all of them. Clonal size and the V and J genes are those of that table, whereas D and trimming came from the DNA. The table shows about 750,000 clones, with 80% to 95% occurring only once. Terminally differentiated effector memory CD45RA+ cells were left out of the naive CD8 fraction, which was CD45RO-negative and positively selected for CCR7. With 1 base clipped from V and 2 bases from J, the junction kept 2 bases outside the gene matches. CDR1 is MNHEY and CDR2 is SMNVEV in the germline V gene (reference sequence). CDR3 length: 15 residues.

Sequenced sample: naive CD8+ T cells sorted from blood. The chain links TRBV27 to TRBJ2-1, with 7 nucleotides matching TRBD2. The sequence was collected from a man aged 30 to 39 in good health. CDR3 protein: CASSLLRETYNEQFF. For the CDR3, the DNA is TGTGCCAGCAGTTTATTGCGGGAGACCTACAATGAGCAGTTCTTC.